This T cell receptor (beta chain) was observed in a study of T cell responses to AZD1222 COVID-19 vaccine. The study's findings and limits: The donors showed a predominance of white British ancestry and of females, with possible underestimation of clonal diversity. At 160-218 and 743-854, vaccine-associated CD4 TCRs were dominant, and they spanned spike. After two AZD1222 doses, spike-specific TCR breadth and depth rose versus day 0.

Produced via immunoSEQ multiplex PCR; TCRdb's table is partial and in-frame only. The table shows around 160,000 clones, with 90% to 95% occurring only once. CDR1 is MNHNS and CDR2 is SASEGT in the germline V gene. The CDR3 extends over 12 amino acids. V was trimmed by 2 bases and J by 5 bases, leaving 6 bases between them. About this clone itself: Its specificity is not known.

Samples with a second dose at about 4 or about 12 weeks were pooled together. This clonotype was sampled from an adult who received the AZD1222 COVID-19 vaccine. Specimen: peripheral blood, collected 28 days after the second AZD1222 dose. This chain uses TRBV6-1 with TRBJ2-5, with D hard to call. Written as DNA, the CDR3 is TGTGCCAGCAGTGAATCACGGGAGACCCAGTACTTC. It translates to CASSESRETQYF.